This TCR beta chain was recovered during a study of blood T cell repertoires in COVID-19. Study context: Some COVID-19 samples were acute and others convalescent; all came from the United States, Italy and Spain. T cells, B-cell-depleted T cells, or PBMCs provided the cDNA or gDNA that served as material.

Germline V gene lookup returns CDR1 MDHEN and CDR2 SYDVKM. V shed 6 bases and J shed 5 bases, with 7 bases lying between them. This CDR3 spans 11 amino acids. Some clones are missing from TCRdb's copy, which holds only in-frame ones; the method was immunoSEQ multiplex PCR. This table has over 150,000 clones, around 87% appearing once. This clonotype was obtained from a man aged 55 to 69 with COVID-19, enrolled during active disease. The V gene is TRBV28, the J gene TRBJ1-1, with unresolved D. Sequencing was performed on peripheral blood. Here the CDR3 DNA reads TGTGCCAGCAGGGAGGGAACTGAAGCTTTCTTT. This codes for CASREGTEAFF.